The T cell receptor (beta chain) described here comes from a study of tissue T cells after allogeneic stem cell transplantation. Study overall: Adult allogeneic hematopoietic cell transplant recipients with steroid-refractory graft-versus-host disease were prospectively enrolled for research autopsy. Several lines of graft-versus-host disease therapy were given to all patients, all with gastrointestinal involvement.

CDR3 size: 15 residues. The germline V gene has CDR1 MNHEY and CDR2 SMNVEV (reference sequence). V lost 6 bases to trimming and J lost 5 bases; unmatched junction nucleotides: 9. Profiling relied on immunoSEQ multiplex PCR, and the TCRdb table lists in-frame clones only, not all of them. The data contain around 40,000 clones, roughly 89% of them singletons. Concerning this clone: Its antigen is not known.

General observations from the study: In patients and mice, blood and spleen missed much of tissue repertoire.

Sequences were derived from blood, sampled before transplantation. This chain connects TRBV27 to TRBJ2-2, with TRBD1 matching over 7 bases. The TCR sequence derives from a woman aged 40-69 years who later had graft-versus-host disease after an allogeneic stem cell transplant. The CDR3 coding sequence is TGTGCCAGCAGGAGGGGCAGGGGGACGACCGGGGAGCTGTTTTTT. This gives the protein CASRRGRGTTGELFF.